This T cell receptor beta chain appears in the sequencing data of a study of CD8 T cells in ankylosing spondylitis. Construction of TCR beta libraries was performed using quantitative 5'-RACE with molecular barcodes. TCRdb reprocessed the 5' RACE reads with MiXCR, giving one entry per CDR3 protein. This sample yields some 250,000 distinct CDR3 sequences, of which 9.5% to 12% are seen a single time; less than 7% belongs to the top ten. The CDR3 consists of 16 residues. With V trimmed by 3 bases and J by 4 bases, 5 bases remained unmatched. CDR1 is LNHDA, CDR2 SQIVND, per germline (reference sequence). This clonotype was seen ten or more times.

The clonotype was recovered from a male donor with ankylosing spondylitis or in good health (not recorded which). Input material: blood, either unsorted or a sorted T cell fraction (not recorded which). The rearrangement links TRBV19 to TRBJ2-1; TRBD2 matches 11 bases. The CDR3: CASSIGTSGLYNEQFF. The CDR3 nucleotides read TGTGCCAGTAGTATCGGGACTAGCGGCTTGTACAATGAGCAGTTCTTC.